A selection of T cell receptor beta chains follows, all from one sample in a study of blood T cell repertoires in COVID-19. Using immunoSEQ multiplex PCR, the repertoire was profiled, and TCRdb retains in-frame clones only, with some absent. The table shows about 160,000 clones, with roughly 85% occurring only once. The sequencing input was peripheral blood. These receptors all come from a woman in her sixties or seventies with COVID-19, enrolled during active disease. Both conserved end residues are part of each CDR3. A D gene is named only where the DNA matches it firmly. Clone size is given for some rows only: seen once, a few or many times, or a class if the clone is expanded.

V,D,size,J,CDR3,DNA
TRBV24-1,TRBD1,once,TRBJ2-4,CATSDTRDRANIQYF,TGTGCCACCAGTGATACCCGGGACAGGGCAAACATTCAGTACTTC
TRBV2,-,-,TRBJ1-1,CASSTWGQNTEAFF,TGTGCCAGCAGTACGTGGGGACAGAACACTGAAGCTTTCTTT
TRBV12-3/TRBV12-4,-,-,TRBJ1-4,CASSFGEKLFF,TGTGCCAGCAGTTTTGGCGAAAAACTGTTTTTT
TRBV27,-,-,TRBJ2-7,CASSLRDLSSYEQYF,TGTGCCAGCAGTCTCCGGGACTTAAGCTCCTACGAGCAGTACTTC
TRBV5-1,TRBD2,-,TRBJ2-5,CASSSGLAGGETQYF,TGCGCCAGCAGCAGCGGACTAGCGGGAGGAGAGACCCAGTACTTC
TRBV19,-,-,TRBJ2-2,CASSIGANTGELFF,TGTGCCAGTAGTATCGGAGCGAACACCGGGGAGCTGTTTTTT
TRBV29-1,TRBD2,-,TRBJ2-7,CSVEDGASGYEQYF,TGCAGCGTTGAAGATGGGGCTAGCGGCTACGAGCAGTACTTC
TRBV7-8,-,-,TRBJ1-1,CASSPTVVTEAFF,TGTGCCAGCAGCCCGACAGTTGTCACTGAAGCTTTCTTT
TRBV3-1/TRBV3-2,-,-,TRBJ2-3,CASSLRTSSTDTQYF,TGTGCCAGCAGCCTGAGGACTTCTAGCACAGATACGCAGTATTTT
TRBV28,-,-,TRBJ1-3,CASSLVWAGRGNTIYF,TGTGCCAGCAGTTTAGTATGGGCAGGAAGAGGAAACACCATATATTTT
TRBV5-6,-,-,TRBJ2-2,CASRDYRLGTGELFF,TGTGCCAGCAGAGACTACCGACTAGGCACCGGGGAGCTGTTTTTT
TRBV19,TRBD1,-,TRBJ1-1,CASSQDRGLNTEAFF,TGTGCCAGTAGTCAGGACAGGGGGCTGAACACTGAAGCTTTCTTT
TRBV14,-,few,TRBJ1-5,CASSPGTGQPQHF,TGTGCCAGCAGCCCCGGGACTGGACAGCCCCAGCATTTT
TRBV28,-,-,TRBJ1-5,CASSPAGVNQPQHF,TGTGCCAGCAGTCCCGCAGGGGTCAATCAGCCCCAGCATTTT
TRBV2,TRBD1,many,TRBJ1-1,CASRRPGGKGTEAFF,TGTGCCAGCAGAAGGCCAGGGGGAAAGGGCACTGAAGCTTTCTTT
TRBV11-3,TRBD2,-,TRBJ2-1,CASSLVSGSRNEQFF,TGTGCCAGCAGCTTAGTTAGCGGGAGTAGGAATGAGCAGTTCTTC
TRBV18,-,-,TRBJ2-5,CASSLTGETQYF,TGTGCCAGCTCACTCACCGGGGAGACCCAGTACTTC
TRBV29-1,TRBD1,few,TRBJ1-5,CSVELHRGRTNQPQHF,TGCAGCGTCGAGCTCCACAGGGGACGTACGAATCAGCCCCAGCATTTT
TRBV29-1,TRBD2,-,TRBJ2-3,CSVGEGTDTQYF,TGCAGCGTTGGGGAGGGAACAGATACGCAGTATTTT
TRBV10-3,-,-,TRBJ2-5,CAISDFGGKETQYF,TGTGCCATCAGTGACTTCGGAGGGAAAGAGACCCAGTACTTC
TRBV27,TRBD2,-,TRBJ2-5,CASSLAGVETQYF,TGTGCCAGCAGTTTAGCGGGAGTAGAGACCCAGTACTTC
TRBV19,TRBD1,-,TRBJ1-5,CASSIPRTGGVDQPQHF,TGTGCCAGTAGTATCCCTAGGACAGGGGGAGTGGATCAGCCCCAGCATTTT
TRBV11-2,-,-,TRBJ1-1,CASTQGGGTEAFF,TGTGCCAGCACCCAAGGGGGGGGGACTGAAGCTTTCTTT
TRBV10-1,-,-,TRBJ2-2,CASSESGNTGELFF,TGCGCCAGCAGTGAAAGCGGGAACACCGGGGAGCTGTTTTTT
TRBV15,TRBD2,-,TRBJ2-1,CATSSKREGRYNEQFF,TGTGCCACCAGCAGCAAGCGGGAGGGCCGGTACAATGAGCAGTTCTTC
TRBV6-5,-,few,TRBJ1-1,CASSHPGGFEAFF,TGTGCCAGCAGTCATCCCGGAGGGTTTGAAGCTTTCTTT
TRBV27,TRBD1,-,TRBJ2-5,CASSYQGVQETQYF,TGTGCCAGCAGTTATCAGGGGGTTCAAGAGACCCAGTACTTC